Below, 21 T cell receptor beta chains from the same sample are listed, as sequenced in a study of blood T cell repertoires in COVID-19. Assay used: immunoSEQ multiplex PCR; TCRdb lists only in-frame clones, some missing. The sample shows some 96,000 clones, around four fifths of them seen only once. The sample taken for sequencing was peripheral blood. The receptors originated from a man aged 65 to 79 with active or convalescent COVID-19.

The CDR3 nucleotides are TGTGCCAGCAGCGCACTAAGCGGGGGGGAGACCCAGTACTTC. Amino acids: CASSALSGGETQYF. V and J are TRBV9 and TRBJ2-5; 9 nucleotides match TRBD2. This CDR3 has 14 amino acids. Germline V lookup: CDR1 SGDLS, CDR2 YYNGEE. V was pared by 3 bases and J by 5 bases, with 5 bases of the junction left unmatched.

The chain recombines TRBV4-3 with TRBJ2-3; TRBD1 aligns across 8 bases. The length of the CDR3 is 14 residues. CDR1 and CDR2 from the germline V gene are LGHNA and YSLEER. V lost 3 bases to trimming and J lost 4 bases; unmatched junction nucleotides: 3. The CDR3 sequence is CASSQDRVPDTQYF. CDR3 coding DNA: TGCGCCAGCAGCCAGGACAGGGTCCCAGATACGCAGTATTTT.

The CDR3 is CASSQDWAGDQPQHF. The DNA for the CDR3 is TGTGCCAGCAGCCAAGACTGGGCAGGGGATCAGCCCCAGCATTTT. The V and J genes are TRBV4-2 and TRBJ1-5, with D possibly matching TRBD1 (6 bases). Germline V lookup: CDR1 LGHNA, CDR2 YNFKEQ. Trimming shortened V by 0 bases and J by 5 bases, and 11 bases separated the two germline ends. The CDR3 is made up of 15 amino acids.

The V call is TRBV7-9, the J call TRBJ2-1; a weak D match, TRBD1 (6 bases). V dropped 5 bases and J dropped 16 bases, with 18 bases sitting between them. The V gene's germline CDR1 is SEHNR and CDR2 FQNEAQ (reference sequence). This CDR3 is built from 12 residues. The CDR3 nucleotides are TGTGCCAGCAGCCAAGACAGGACACCCCCTTTCTTC. Residues: CASSQDRTPPFF.

The chain recombines TRBV18 with TRBJ2-3, with a weak D call TRBD1 (6 bases). Germline values: CDR1 KGHSH, CDR2 LQKENI. The V gene lost 1 base and the J gene lost 0 bases, with 14 bases spanning the gap. This CDR3 spans 17 amino acids. CDR3 in DNA: TGTGCCAGCTCACCACTCGAAGGACAGACTAGCACAGATACGCAGTATTTT. It codes for CASSPLEGQTSTDTQYF.

The chain employs TRBV24-1 and TRBJ1-5, with D possibly TRBD1 on 6 matching bases. With 2 bases removed from V and 2 bases from J, the gap between germline ends came to 12 bases. Per germline, CDR1 KGHDR and CDR2 SFDVKD. The CDR3 extends over 16 amino acids. CDR3 bases: TGTGCCACCAGTGATTCTACAGGGTTAGGCAATCAGCCCCAGCATTTT. This codes for CATSDSTGLGNQPQHF.

This sequence joins TRBV5-1 and TRBJ1-6, with a possible D match to TRBD1 (6 bases). Trimming stripped 4 bases from V and 10 bases from J, with 18 bases between. This CDR3 is built from 15 residues. Looked up from germline, CDR1 is SGHRS and CDR2 is YFSETQ. This chain's CDR3 is CASSPRQESNSPLHF. The CDR3 bases are TGCGCCAGCAGCCCTCGACAGGAATCGAACTCACCCCTCCACTTT.

For this clone: This specimen includes other DNA sequences encoding the same CDR3. V is TRBV7-3 and J is TRBJ1-1; a possible D gene is TRBD1 (5 bases). Trimming cost V 2 bases and J 4 bases, with 8 bases left between them. Germline assignment: CDR1 SGHTA and CDR2 FQGTGA. This CDR3 has 13 residues. Written as DNA, the CDR3 is TGTGCCAGCAGCTTAGACAGAGCCACTGAAGCTTTCTTT. This codes for CASSLDRATEAFF.

CDR3 sequence reads: CASSVGNRVLDYGYTF. The CDR3 nucleotides read TGTGCCAGCAGCGTAGGCAACAGGGTCCTGGACTATGGCTACACCTTC. The rearrangement uses TRBV9 and TRBJ1-2, with a weak D call TRBD1 (6 bases). In germline, CDR1 is SGDLS, CDR2 YYNGEE. The V gene lost 0 bases and the J gene lost 3 bases, with 15 bases spanning the gap. This CDR3 region has 16 residues.

In its sample, this clone was seen once. The chain has TRBV18 and TRBJ2-3; TRBD1 matches 8 bases. V was clipped by 0 bases and J by 10 bases; unmatched bases: 9. The CDR3 runs 15 residues. Germline values: CDR1 KGHSH, CDR2 LQKENI. CDR3 in DNA: TGTGCCAGCTCACCACCGCTCCAGGGGGCCTATCCGCAGTATTTT. It yields the protein CASSPPLQGAYPQYF.

This chain links TRBV18 with TRBJ2-5; perhaps TRBD1 as D (6 bases). Germline V gives CDR1 KGHSH, CDR2 LQKENI. V was cut by 3 bases and J by 5 bases, with 13 bases left in between. This CDR3 contains 14 residues. The CDR3 DNA is TGTGCCAGCTCACCTTCTACCCAGGGGGAGACCCAGTACTTC. Translation gives CASSPSTQGETQYF. Full variable domain (rest looked up from reference TRBV18 and TRBJ2-5): NAGVMQNPRHLVRRRGQEARLRCSPMKGHSHVYWYRQLPEEGLKFMVYLQKENIIDESGMPKERFSAEFPKEGPSILRIQQVVRGDSAAYFCASSPSTQGETQYFGPGTRLLVL.

This clone was found many times. The rearrangement uses TRBV3-1 (or the pseudogene TRBV3-2) and TRBJ2-3; the match to TRBD2 covers 8 bases. Trimming at V came to 3 bases and at J to 4 bases, leaving 3 bases not matched to a gene. The CDR3 extends over 14 amino acids. Germline V gives CDR1 LGHDT, CDR2 YNNKEL (reference sequence). The CDR3 DNA is TGTGCCAGCAGCCACTCGGGGGGGGCAGATACGCAGTATTTT. It codes for CASSHSGGADTQYF.

The rearrangement uses TRBV19 and TRBJ1-1; TRBD1 might be the D (5 bases). V gave up 3 bases and J gave up 5 bases, with 16 bases separating them. The CDR3 length is 15 residues. CDR1 is LNHDA, CDR2 SQIVND, per germline (reference sequence). CDR3: CASSIAGGLRTEAFF. CDR3 DNA sequence: TGTGCCAGTAGTATCGCCGGGGGTCTACGGACTGAAGCTTTCTTT.

The chain combines TRBV5-5 with TRBJ2-7, with 8 bases aligning to TRBD2. The CDR3 length is 16 residues. With V trimmed by 0 bases and J by 2 bases, 7 bases remained unmatched. CDR1 and CDR2 (germline): SGHKS, YYEKEE (reference sequence). This chain's CDR3 is CASSLEGGGFPYEQYF. For the CDR3, the DNA is TGTGCCAGCAGCTTGGAGGGCGGGGGGTTCCCCTACGAGCAGTACTTC.

V is TRBV19 and J is TRBJ1-2, with D possibly matching TRBD1 (6 bases). Trimming stripped 0 bases from V and 11 bases from J, with 19 bases between. The germline gives CDR1 LNHDA, CDR2 SQIVND (reference sequence). The CDR3 covers 15 residues. The CDR3 loop is CASSIDPRDIYRYTF. CDR3 DNA sequence: TGTGCCAGTAGTATAGATCCCCGGGACATCTACAGGTACACCTTC.

The genes are TRBV27 and TRBJ2-3; a weak D match, TRBD1 (6 bases). The V end lost 10 bases, the J end lost 2 bases, and 19 bases lay between the germline ends. The CDR3 length is 15 residues. Germline lookup yields CDR1 MNHEY and CDR2 SMNVEV (reference sequence). CDR3 bases: TGTGCCAACCACTTACAGGGACCTTTCACAGATACGCAGTATTTT. Residues: CANHLQGPFTDTQYF.

The rearrangement links TRBV2 to TRBJ1-6; 8 nucleotides align to TRBD1. V shed 8 bases and J 6 bases; nucleotides not matched to a gene: 9. The CDR3 length is 15 residues. The germline V gene encodes CDR1 SNHLY and CDR2 FYNNEI. This chain's CDR3 is CASCKQGVRNSPLHF. The CDR3 coding sequence is TGTGCCAGCTGTAAACAGGGGGTTCGTAATTCACCCCTCCACTTT.

The chain recombines TRBV3-1 (or the pseudogene TRBV3-2) with TRBJ2-2, with 10 nucleotides matching TRBD2. Germline values: CDR1 LGHDT, CDR2 YNNKEL (reference sequence). This CDR3 contains 18 residues. Trimming took 0 bases from V and 4 from J; bases not matched to a gene: 8. The CDR3 DNA sequence: TGTGCCAGCAGCCAAGAGGGTCGCGGACTAGCGGCCACCGGGGAGCTGTTTTTT. The encoded protein is CASSQEGRGLAATGELFF.

The V and J genes are TRBV27 and TRBJ2-3, with 10 positions matching TRBD2. V trimming: 5 bases; J trimming: 2 bases; junction bases outside the gene matches: 10. The CDR3 spans 17 residues. The germline V gene encodes CDR1 MNHEY and CDR2 SMNVEV (reference sequence). CDR3 sequence reads: CASSRLPTSGYTDTQYF. The CDR3 coding sequence is TGTGCCAGCAGTCGTCTCCCGACTAGCGGGTACACAGATACGCAGTATTTT.

This clone has only a few counts. The rearrangement links TRBV5-4 to TRBJ1-1; D gene unclear. V was cut by 3 bases and J by 0 bases, with 12 bases left in between. Germline V CDR1 and CDR2: SGHNT, YYREEE (reference sequence). The CDR3 extends over 15 amino acids. CDR3 sequence: CASSWNGDMNTEAFF. The CDR3 coding sequence is TGTGCCAGCAGCTGGAACGGCGACATGAACACTGAAGCTTTCTTT.

This clone was recorded only once. The chain couples TRBV29-1 to TRBJ2-3; 7 bases agree with TRBD1. The germline V gene has CDR1 SQVTM and CDR2 ANQGSEA. After removal of 6 bases from V and 6 bases from J, the junction contained 3 bases not matched to a gene. The CDR3 length is 11 residues. The CDR3 reads CSVRQGDTQYF. CDR3 nucleotide sequence: TGCAGCGTCAGACAGGGTGATACGCAGTATTTT.